Sequencing of this T cell receptor beta chain was carried out in a study of blood T cells in healthy people across ages. Study-wide results and caveats: Estimates of total diversity, which came from one million sequenced T cells, were considered to be underestimates. A greater number of naive CD4+ cells and higher diversity distinguished long-lived donors from aged donors. Older individuals had lower TCR beta diversity per million T cells (the decline was roughly linear).

V was cut by 3 bases and J by 4 bases, with 7 bases left in between. The CDR3 totals 13 residues. CDR1 is LGHNA, CDR2 YSLEER, per germline. A second 7 to 11 cycle PCR used barcoded and J-beta primers. One entry per CDR3 protein, called by TCRdb with MiXCR from the 5' RACE reads. The sample holds approximately 1.5 million distinct CDR3 sequences, approximately 39% seen once. This clonotype was detected ten times or more. Its specificity is unknown. Sequenced: blood. V is TRBV4-3 and J is TRBJ2-1, with D hard to call. This TCR was recovered from a woman between 18 and 29 years old in good health. The CDR3 DNA is TGCGCCAGCAGCCATCGATATTACAATGAGCAGTTCTTC. It is translated as CASSHRYYNEQFF.